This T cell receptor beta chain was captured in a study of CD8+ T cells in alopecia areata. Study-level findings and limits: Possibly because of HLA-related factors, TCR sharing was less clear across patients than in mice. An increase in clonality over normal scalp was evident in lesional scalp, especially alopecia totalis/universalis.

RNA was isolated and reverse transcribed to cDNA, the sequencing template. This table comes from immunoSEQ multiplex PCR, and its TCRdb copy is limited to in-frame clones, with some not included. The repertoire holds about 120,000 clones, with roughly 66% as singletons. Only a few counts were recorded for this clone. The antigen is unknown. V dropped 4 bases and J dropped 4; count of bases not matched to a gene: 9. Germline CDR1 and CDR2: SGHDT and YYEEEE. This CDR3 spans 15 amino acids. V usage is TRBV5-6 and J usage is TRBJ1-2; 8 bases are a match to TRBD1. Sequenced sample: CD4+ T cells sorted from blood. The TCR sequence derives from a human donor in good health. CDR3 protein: CASSLRRTGLYGYTF. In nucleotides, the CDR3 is TGTGCCAGCAGCCTGAGAAGGACAGGGCTCTATGGCTACACCTTC.